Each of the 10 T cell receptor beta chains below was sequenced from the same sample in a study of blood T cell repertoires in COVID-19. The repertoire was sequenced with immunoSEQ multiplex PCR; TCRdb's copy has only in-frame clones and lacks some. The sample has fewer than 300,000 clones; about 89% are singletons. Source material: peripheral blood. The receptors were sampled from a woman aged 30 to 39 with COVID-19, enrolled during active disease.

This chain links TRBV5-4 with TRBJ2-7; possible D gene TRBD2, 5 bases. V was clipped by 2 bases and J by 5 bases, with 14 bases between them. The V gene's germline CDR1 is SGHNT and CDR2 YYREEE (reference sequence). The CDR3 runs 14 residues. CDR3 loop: CASSFQSGVDEQYF. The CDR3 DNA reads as TGTGCCAGCAGCTTCCAGTCCGGGGTCGACGAGCAGTACTTC.

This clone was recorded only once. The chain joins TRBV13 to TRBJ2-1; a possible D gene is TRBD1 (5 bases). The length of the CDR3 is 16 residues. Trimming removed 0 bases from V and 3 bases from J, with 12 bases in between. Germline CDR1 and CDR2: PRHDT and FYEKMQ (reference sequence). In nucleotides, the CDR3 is TGTGCCAGCAGCTTAGGGTCTGGGGCCTTCTACAATGAGCAGTTCTTC. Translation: CASSLGSGAFYNEQFF.

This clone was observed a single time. CDR3 amino acids: CASSQDRQSSYEQYF. CDR3 sequence (DNA): TGTGCCAGCAGCCAAGATAGACAGAGCTCCTACGAGCAGTACTTC. The rearrangement uses TRBV3-1 (or the pseudogene TRBV3-2) and TRBJ2-7, with D maybe TRBD1 (5 bases). This CDR3 has 15 residues. Germline V lookup: CDR1 LGHDT, CDR2 YNNKEL (reference sequence). V gave up 0 bases and J gave up 0 bases, with 9 bases separating them.

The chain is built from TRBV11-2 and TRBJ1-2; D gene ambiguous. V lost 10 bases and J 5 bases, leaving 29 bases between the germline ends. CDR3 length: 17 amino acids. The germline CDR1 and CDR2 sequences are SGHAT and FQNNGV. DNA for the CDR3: TGTGCCACCACACGCTATTCCCGCGGCGGCCTTGGGTATGGCTACACCTTC. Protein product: CATTRYSRGGLGYGYTF.

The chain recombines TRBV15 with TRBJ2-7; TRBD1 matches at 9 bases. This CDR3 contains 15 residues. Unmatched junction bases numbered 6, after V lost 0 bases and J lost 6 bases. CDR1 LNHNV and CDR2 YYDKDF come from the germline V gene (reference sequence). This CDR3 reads CATSRDRDRVSEQYF. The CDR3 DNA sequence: TGTGCCACCAGCAGAGATCGGGACAGGGTCTCCGAGCAGTACTTC.

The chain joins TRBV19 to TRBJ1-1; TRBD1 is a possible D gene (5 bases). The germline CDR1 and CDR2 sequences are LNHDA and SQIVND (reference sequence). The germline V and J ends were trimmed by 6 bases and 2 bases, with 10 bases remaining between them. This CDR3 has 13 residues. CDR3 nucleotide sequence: TGTGCCAGTAGGGGGGGTGTCAACACTGAAGCTTTCTTT. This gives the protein CASRGGVNTEAFF.

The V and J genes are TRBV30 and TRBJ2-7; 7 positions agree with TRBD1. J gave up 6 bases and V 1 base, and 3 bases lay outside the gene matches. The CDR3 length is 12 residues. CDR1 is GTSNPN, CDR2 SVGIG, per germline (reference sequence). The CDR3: CAWSGRGREQYF. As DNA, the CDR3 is TGTGCCTGGAGTGGAAGGGGGCGCGAGCAGTACTTC.

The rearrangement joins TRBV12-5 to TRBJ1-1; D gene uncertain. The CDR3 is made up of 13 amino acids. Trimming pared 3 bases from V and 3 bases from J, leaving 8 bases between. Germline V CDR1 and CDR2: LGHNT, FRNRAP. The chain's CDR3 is CASGFREDTEAFF. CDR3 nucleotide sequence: TGTGCTAGTGGTTTTAGGGAGGACACTGAAGCTTTCTTT.

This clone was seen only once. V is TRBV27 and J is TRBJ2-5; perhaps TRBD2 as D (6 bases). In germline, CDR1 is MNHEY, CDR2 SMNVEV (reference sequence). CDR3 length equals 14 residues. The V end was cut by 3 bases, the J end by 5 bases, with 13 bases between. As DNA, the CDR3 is TGTGCCAGCAGTTTGGTGGCGGGGTCGGAGACCCAGTACTTC. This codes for CASSLVAGSETQYF.

The CDR3 nucleotides are TGTGCCAGCATTCGGGGGAAGAACACTGAAGCTTTCTTT. Protein product: CASIRGKNTEAFF. V and J are TRBV6-5 and TRBJ1-1, with D perhaps matching TRBD1 (5 bases). This CDR3 has 13 amino acids. Germline lookup yields CDR1 MNHEY and CDR2 SVGAGI. V lost 7 bases, J lost 1 base, and 10 bases lay in between.